The text below deals with one T cell receptor (beta chain). Which antigen it targets is not known. No base quality information exists; no much larger clone differs at one position. The record originates from a study of yellow fever vaccine responses in identical twins (dated by TCRdb to 2016 to 2018). The study in broad terms: In identical twins, the study followed T cell clones that responded to the vaccine with precision. Overall study results and their limits: According to the authors, the vaccine-induced T cell response in identical twins seemed to be partly convergent and partly specific to each individual.

CDR1 and CDR2 are read off the germline V gene (reference sequence) as MNHEY and SMNVEV. The CDR3 goes from the cysteine to the phenylalanine over 15 residues. Of all the DNA, just the CDR3 is kept, 45 bases in frame from base 1. Relative to germline, V is missing 2 bases and J is missing 4 bases, with 4 bases of the junction outside any gene match. The library was produced with RT-PCR. Sequencing took place on an Illumina HiSeq 2500. Starting from the raw public reads, TCRdb applied fastp trimming at Q25, assembled clones with MiXCR and retained in-frame beta chains. CDR3 protein sequences are deduplicated, and each keeps its most common genes and DNA. The sample table shows around 3,000 distinct CDR3 sequences, and 80% to 90% are seen once. Roughly 1.5% of the sample rests with the top ten.

The sequence was collected from a female donor who received the yellow fever vaccine. This specimen consisted of T cells from blood (PBMCs), unsorted or a sorted subset (not recorded which), obtained before or after yellow fever vaccination (not recorded which). The receptor chain draws on TRBV27 and TRBJ2-3; the central 9 bases match TRBD2. The CDR3 in this case is CASSLVAGVADTQYF. The nucleotide sequence is given as TGTGCCAGCAGTTTAGTAGCGGGGGTTGCAGATACGCAGTATTTT.